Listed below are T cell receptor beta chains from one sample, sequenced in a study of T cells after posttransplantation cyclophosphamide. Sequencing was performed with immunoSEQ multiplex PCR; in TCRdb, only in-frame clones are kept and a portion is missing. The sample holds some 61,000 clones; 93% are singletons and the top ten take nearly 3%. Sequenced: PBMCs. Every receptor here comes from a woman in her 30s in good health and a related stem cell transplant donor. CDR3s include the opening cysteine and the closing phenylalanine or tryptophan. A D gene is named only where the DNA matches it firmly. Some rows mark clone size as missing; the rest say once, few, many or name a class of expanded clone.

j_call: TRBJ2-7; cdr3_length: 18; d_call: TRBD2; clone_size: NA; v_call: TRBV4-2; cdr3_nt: TGTGCCAGCAGCCAAGATCGGAGGACTAGCGGGGCTCGCGGCGAGCAGTACTTC; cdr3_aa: CASSQDRRTSGARGEQYF
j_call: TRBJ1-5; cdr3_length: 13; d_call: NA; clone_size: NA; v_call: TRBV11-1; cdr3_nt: TGTGCCAGCAGCACCGACAGTTATCAGCCCCAGCATTTT; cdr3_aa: CASSTDSYQPQHF
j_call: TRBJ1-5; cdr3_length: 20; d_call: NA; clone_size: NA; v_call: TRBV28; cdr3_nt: TGTGCCAGCAGCCTCGCGTTGGGGTTGGGGCCGCTATATAGCAATCAGCCCCAGCATTTT; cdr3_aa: CASSLALGLGPLYSNQPQHF
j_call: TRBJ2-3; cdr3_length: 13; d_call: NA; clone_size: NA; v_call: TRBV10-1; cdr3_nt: TGCGCCAGCAGGCCCAGCGGCACAGATACGCAGTATTTT; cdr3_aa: CASRPSGTDTQYF
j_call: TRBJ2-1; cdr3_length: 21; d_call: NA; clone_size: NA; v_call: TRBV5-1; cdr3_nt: TGCGCCAGCAGCTCGGAATCACAGACCCTCGGAGGATGGGGCTCCTACAATGAGCAGTTCTTC; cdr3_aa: CASSSESQTLGGWGSYNEQFF
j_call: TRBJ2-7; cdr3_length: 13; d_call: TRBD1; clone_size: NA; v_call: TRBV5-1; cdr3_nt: TGCGCCAGCAGCTCCCGACAGGGCTACGAGCAGTACTTC; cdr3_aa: CASSSRQGYEQYF
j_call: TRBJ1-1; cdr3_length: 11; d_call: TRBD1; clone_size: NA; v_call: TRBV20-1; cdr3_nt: TGCAGTGCCAACAGACAGGGAGACGCTTTCTTT; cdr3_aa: CSANRQGDAFF
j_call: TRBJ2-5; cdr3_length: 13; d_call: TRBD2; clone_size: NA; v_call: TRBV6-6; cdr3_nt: TGTGCCAGCGGGGGGGTGGTGGGAGAGACCCAGTACTTC; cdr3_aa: CASGGVVGETQYF
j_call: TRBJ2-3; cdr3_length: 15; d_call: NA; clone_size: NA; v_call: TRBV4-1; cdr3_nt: TGCGCCAGCAGCCAAGATCCCAGTAACACAGATACGCAGTATTTT; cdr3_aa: CASSQDPSNTDTQYF
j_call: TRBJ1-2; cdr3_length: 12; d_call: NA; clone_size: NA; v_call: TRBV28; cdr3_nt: TGTGCCAGCAGTTTAGCCAGGGCGGGCTACACCTTC; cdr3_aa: CASSLARAGYTF
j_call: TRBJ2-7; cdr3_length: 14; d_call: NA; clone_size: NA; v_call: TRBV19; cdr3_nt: TGTGCCAGTAGTACAACCGGGGGTACCTACGAGCAGTACTTC; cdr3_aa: CASSTTGGTYEQYF
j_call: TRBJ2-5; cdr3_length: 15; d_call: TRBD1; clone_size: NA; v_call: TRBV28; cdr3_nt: TGTGCCAGCAGCCCTGCGGGACAGGGTGATGAGACCCAGTACTTC; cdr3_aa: CASSPAGQGDETQYF
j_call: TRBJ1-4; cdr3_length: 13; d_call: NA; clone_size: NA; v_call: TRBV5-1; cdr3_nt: TGCGCCAGCAGCTTGGATTCGGGTGAAAAACTGTTTTTT; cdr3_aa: CASSLDSGEKLFF
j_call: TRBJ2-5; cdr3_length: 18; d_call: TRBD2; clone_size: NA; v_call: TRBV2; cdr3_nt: TGTGCCAGCAGCCGACTAGCGGGGGGGTATCGTGAGTTTGAGACCCAGTACTTC; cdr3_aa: CASSRLAGGYREFETQYF
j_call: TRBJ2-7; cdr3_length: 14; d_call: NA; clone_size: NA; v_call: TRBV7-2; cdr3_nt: TGTGCCAGCAGCAACACCGGGGGGCCGGGCGAGCAGTACTTC; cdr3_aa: CASSNTGGPGEQYF
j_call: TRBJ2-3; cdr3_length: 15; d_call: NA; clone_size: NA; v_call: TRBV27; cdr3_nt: TGTGCCAGCAGTTTGGAGGGGGGGACACCCAATACGCAGTATTTT; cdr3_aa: CASSLEGGTPNTQYF
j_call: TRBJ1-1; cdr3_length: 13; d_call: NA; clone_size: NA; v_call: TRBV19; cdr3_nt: TGTGCCAGTAGTATAAAGGAGAACACTGAAGCTTTCTTT; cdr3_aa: CASSIKENTEAFF
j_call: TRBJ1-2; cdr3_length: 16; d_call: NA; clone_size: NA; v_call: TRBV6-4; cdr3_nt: TGTGCCAGCAGTGACTCCCAAGTGGGGGGGTGGTATGGCTACACCTTC; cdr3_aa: CASSDSQVGGWYGYTF
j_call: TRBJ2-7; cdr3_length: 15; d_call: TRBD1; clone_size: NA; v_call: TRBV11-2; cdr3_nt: TGTGCCAGCAGCCCAGACAGGACAGGGATCTACGAGCAGTACTTC; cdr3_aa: CASSPDRTGIYEQYF
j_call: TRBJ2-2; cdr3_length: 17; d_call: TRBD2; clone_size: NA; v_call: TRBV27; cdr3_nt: TGTGCCAGCAGTTTAACCCGGACTAGCGGGGTGTACGGGGAGCTGTTTTTT; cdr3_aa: CASSLTRTSGVYGELFF
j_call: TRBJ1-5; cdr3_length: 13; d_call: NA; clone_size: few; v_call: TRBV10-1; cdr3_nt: TGCGCCAGCAGTGAGACCAGCAATCAGCCCCAGCATTTT; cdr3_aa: CASSETSNQPQHF
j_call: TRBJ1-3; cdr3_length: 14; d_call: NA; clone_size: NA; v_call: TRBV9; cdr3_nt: TGTGCCAGCAGCGTCTCAGGTTCTGGAAACACCATATATTTT; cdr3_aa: CASSVSGSGNTIYF
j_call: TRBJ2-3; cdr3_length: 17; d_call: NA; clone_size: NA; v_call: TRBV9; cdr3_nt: TGTGCCAGCAGCGTATCGTTAAGGGGGGGGCTCACAGATACGCAGTATTTT; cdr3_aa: CASSVSLRGGLTDTQYF
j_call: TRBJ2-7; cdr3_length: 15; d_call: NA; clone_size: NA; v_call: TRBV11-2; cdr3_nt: TGTGCCAGCAGCCTAAGCCCGGGACTCTCGGTTCAGCAGTACTTC; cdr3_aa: CASSLSPGLSVQQYF
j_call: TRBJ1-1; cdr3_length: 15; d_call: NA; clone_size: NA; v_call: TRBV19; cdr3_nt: TGTGCCAGTACCAAGGCAGGGCTTTTGAACACTGAAGCTTTCTTT; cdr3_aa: CASTKAGLLNTEAFF
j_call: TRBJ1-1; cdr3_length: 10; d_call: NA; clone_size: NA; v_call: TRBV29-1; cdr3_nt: TGCAGCGTTGCGTTCACTGAAGCTTTCTTT; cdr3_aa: CSVAFTEAFF
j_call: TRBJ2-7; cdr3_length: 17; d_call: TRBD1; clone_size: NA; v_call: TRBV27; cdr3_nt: TGTGCCAGCAGTTTCCCAATACAGGGGGTTGCGGATTACGAGCAGTACTTC; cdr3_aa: CASSFPIQGVADYEQYF
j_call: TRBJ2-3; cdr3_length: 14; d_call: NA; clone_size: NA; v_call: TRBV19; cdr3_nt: TGTGCCAGTAGGCAGACCTCTAGCACAGATACGCAGTATTTT; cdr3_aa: CASRQTSSTDTQYF
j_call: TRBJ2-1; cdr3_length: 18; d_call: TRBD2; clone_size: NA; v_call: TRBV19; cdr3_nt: TGTGCCACCCTACCATTCAATAGCGGGGGGGTTTATTACAATGAGCAGTTCTTC; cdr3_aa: CATLPFNSGGVYYNEQFF
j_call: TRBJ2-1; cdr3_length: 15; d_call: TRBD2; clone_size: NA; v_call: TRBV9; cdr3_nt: TGTGCCAGCAGCCCTCGGACTAGCGGCTACAATGAGCAGTTCTTC; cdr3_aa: CASSPRTSGYNEQFF
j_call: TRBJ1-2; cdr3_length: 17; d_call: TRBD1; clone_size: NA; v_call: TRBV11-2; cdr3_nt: TGTGCCAGCAGCTTAGATCAGGGGACAGTCCTTAACTATGGCTACACCTTC; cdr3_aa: CASSLDQGTVLNYGYTF
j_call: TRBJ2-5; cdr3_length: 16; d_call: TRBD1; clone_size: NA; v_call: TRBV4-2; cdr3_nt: TGTGCCAGCAGCCAACTAATAGAGACAGGGGGGGAGACCCAGTACTTC; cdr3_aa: CASSQLIETGGETQYF
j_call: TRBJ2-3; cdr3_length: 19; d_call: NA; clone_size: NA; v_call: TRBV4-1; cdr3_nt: TGCGCCAGCAGCCAAGATGGAAGATATCGGCGGGCTAGCACAGATACGCAGTATTTT; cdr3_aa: CASSQDGRYRRASTDTQYF
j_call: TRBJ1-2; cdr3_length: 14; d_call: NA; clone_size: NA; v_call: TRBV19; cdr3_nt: TGTGCCAGTAGTGGGGGGATAGCTAACTATGGCTACACCTTC; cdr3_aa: CASSGGIANYGYTF
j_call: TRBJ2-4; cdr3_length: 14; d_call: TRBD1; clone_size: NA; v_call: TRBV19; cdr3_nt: TGTGCCACCTCCCCGGACAGGGGTGAGGACATTCAGTACTTC; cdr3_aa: CATSPDRGEDIQYF